Sequencing of this T cell receptor (beta chain) was carried out in a study of T cells in Graves' hyperthyroidism and ophthalmopathy (dated by TCRdb to the late 2010s). With respect to the entire study: Peripheral blood was sampled at the time of initial diagnosis, prior to any treatment. To identify TCR V-J signatures that set the groups apart, the researchers used a discovery cohort of approximately 98 patients, made up of around 42 with Graves' ophthalmopathy and about 59 with stable Graves' hyperthyroidism. An independent validation cohort of under 20 hyperthyroidism patients and about 16 patients who later progressed to ophthalmopathy tested prospective prediction of ophthalmopathy. The roughly 99 discovery patients were divided at random into training and test sets in a 7:3 ratio. The study also compared thyroid tissue and blood T-cell repertoires from 5 to 7 Graves' hyperthyroidism patients. After blood sampling, hyperthyroidism patients were treated with methimazole at a starting dose of 30 mg daily, and ophthalmopathy patients were treated with high-dose intravenous methylprednisolone. The paper reports TCR Vbeta CDR3 sequencing of approximately 130 peripheral blood samples: over 40 ophthalmopathy, fewer than 80 hyperthyroidism and approximately 17 progressor patients. Results the study describes overall, beyond this receptor: No statistical method was used to fix the sample size in advance, and group allocation was not hidden from the investigators. In validation, the model predicted progression to ophthalmopathy a median of approximately 6.3 months before onset, with 70% to 71% sensitivity and almost 75% specificity. Most expanded thyroid clonotypes (frequency above 0.001) were also found in blood, which suggests that blood repertoires may mirror thyroid immune responses. A 13 V-J signature model separated ophthalmopathy from stable hyperthyroidism, with 87.88% sensitivity and 81% to 83% specificity in cross-validation and 80%/75% in testing.

Ophthalmopathy patients had moderately to severely active disease, Clinical Activity Score of at least 3, NOSPECS grade of at least 4, and duration under 3 months. Patients with uncontrolled infections, other autoimmune diseases, pregnancy or lactation were excluded. Diagnoses relied on clinical symptoms, serum thyroxine and TRAb, thyroid ultrasound and orbital computed tomography. PBMCs were isolated from about 9 ml of fresh peripheral blood by Ficoll-Paque density gradient centrifugation. Trizol reagent was used to extract total RNA, and RNA quality was then checked on an Agilent 2100 Bioanalyzer. Counted from cysteine to phenylalanine, this CDR3 has 16 amino acids. The retained sequence is limited to the CDR3, 48 bases, with the frame set at the first base. CDR1 and CDR2 are drawn from the germline V gene: MDHEN, SYDVKM. The junction shows trimming of 7 bases on V and 2 bases on J, and the gene matches do not reach 12 bases of it.

The TCR beta CDR3 regions were amplified from RNA transcripts. For the first round of RT-PCR on the TCR CDR3, the HTBI primer set was used together with the Qiagen OneStep RT-PCR kit. The libraries were constructed in a second round of multiplex PCR and then size-selected and purified. Paired-end sequencing of the libraries was performed with 100 bp reads on an Illumina HiSeq2000. Regarding the original processing steps: SOAPnuke was used to process the raw data, with reads discarded if the reads contained adapters or uncalled bases, had a mean Phred below 15, or lacked an exact constant-primer or identifier match. COPE v1.2.5 was used to merge the high-quality paired reads, and each unique nucleotide sequence was defined as a clonotype. Clonotypes were aligned to IMGT TRBV, TRBD and TRBJ reference segments using MiTCR v1.1. Analysis was restricted to V-J combinations with a frequency above 0.0001, which covered about 99% of repertoires. A TCS score was defined as the ratio between F50 (clonal expansion) and ExV (chaos), using BLOSUM62-based TCRdist between CDR3 peptides within each V-J. Welch's t-statistics and random forest reduced roughly 540 V-J features to 13, which were used in a naive Bayes classifier (R e1071). TCRdb itself trimmed the public reads at Q25 with fastp, ran MiXCR and retained productive beta chains. Each record represents a unique CDR3 protein, reported with the most common genes and DNA among its rows. In this record, the V and J calls reflect TCRdb's handling and not the investigators' own analysis. For this sample the table gives roughly 500,000 distinct CDR3 sequences, of which around 22% were detected only once. The top ten clonotypes cover approximately 10% of the sample.

This clonotype was recorded a few times. Its cognate antigen has yet to be identified. It has no much larger one-base neighbor in the sample; base qualities were not kept. This sequence was found in a woman in her twenties or thirties with Graves' ophthalmopathy. This chain joins TRBV28 to TRBJ2-5; TRBD2 fits 8 bases in the junction. Sequenced input: blood. The DNA is as follows: TGTGCCAGCACCCCGGGGGGGGCGCGGGTACAAGAGACCCAGTACTTC. It codes for CASTPGGARVQETQYF.